Sequencing of this T cell receptor beta chain was carried out in a study of shared clonotypes between healthy human individuals. Sequencing was performed with immunoSEQ multiplex PCR; in TCRdb, only in-frame clones are kept and a portion is missing. The sample lists a few million clones; around 90% were seen once. CDR3 length: 11 residues. Germline V gene lookup returns CDR1 SEHNR and CDR2 FQNEAQ (reference sequence). Trimming cost V 5 bases and J 7 bases, with 9 bases left between them. A CD45RA+ naive subset and a CD45RA-negative memory subset were split from CD4+ cells. The receptor comes from a man younger than 30 in good health. The sample consisted of naive CD4+ T cells sorted from blood. As to subset: CD45RA+ positively selected. The chain couples TRBV7-9 to TRBJ2-7, with D unresolved. The CDR3 sequence is CASSLYEEQYF. DNA for the CDR3: TGTGCCAGCAGCCTTTATGAGGAGCAGTACTTC. Full variable domain (outside the CDR3, taken from reference TRBV7-9 and TRBJ2-7): DTGVSQNPRHKITKRGQNVTFRCDPISEHNRLYWYRQTLGQGPEFLTYFQNEAQLEKSRLLSDRFSAERPKGSFSTLEIQRTEQGDSAMYLCASSLYEEQYFGPGTRLTVT.